This T cell receptor beta chain is drawn from a study of blood T cell repertoires in COVID-19. Produced via immunoSEQ multiplex PCR; TCRdb's table is partial and in-frame only. In the table there are about 230,000 clones, about 91% of which are singletons. With 5 bases removed from V and 6 bases from J, the gap between germline ends came to 11 bases. CDR1 and CDR2 from the germline V gene are WSHSY and SAAADI. This CDR3 comprises 13 residues. Specimen: PBMCs or T cells enriched from blood (not recorded which). This sequence originates from a woman aged 40 to 55 with acute COVID-19. The chain joins TRBV10-2 to TRBJ1-5; unclear D gene. The CDR3 protein is CASSHTERQPQHF. The CDR3 DNA sequence: TGCGCCAGCAGTCACACGGAGCGTCAGCCCCAGCATTTT.